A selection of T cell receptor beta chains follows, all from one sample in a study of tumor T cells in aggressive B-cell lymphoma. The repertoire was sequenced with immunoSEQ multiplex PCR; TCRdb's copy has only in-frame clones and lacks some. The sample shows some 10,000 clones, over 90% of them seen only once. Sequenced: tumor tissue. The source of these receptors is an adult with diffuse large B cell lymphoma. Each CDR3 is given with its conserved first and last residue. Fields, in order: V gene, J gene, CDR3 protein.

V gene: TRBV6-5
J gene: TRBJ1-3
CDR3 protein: CASRKGQGNGNTIYF

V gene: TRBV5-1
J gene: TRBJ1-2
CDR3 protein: CASSEGTGGNYGYTF

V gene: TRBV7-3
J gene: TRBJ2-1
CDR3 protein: CASSRTDVAYNEQFF

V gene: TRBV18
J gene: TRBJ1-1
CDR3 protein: CASSRSRDRVGAEAFF

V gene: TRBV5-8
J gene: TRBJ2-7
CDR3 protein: CASSSTQGVSEQYF

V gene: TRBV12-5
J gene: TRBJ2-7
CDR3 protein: CASTSGANFYEQYF

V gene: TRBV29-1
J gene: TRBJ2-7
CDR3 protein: CSVVEEWSYEQYF

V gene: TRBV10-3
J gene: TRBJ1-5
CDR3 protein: CAISGQDNQPQHF

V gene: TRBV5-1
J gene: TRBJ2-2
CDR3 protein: CASSWTGETGELFF

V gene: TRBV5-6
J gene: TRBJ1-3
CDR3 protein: CAKGTVDAENTIYF

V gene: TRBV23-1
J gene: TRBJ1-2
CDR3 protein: CASSQLQDRFYGYTF

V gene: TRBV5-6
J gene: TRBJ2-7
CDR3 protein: CASSLLGSNPYEQYF

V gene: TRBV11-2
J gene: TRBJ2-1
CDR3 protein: CASSFRQGSYNEQFF

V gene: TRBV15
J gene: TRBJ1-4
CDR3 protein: CATSAKNRANEKLFF

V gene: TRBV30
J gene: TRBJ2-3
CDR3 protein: CAWRPRVTDTQYF

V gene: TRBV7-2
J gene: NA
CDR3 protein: CASSISSGSYEQYF

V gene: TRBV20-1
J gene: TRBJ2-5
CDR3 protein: CSARGRETQYF

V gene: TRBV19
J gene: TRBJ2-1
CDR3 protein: CASSIHRQDPYNEQFF

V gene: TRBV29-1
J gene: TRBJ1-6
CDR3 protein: CSARQAANSPLHF

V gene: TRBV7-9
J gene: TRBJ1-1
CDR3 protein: CASSLRFNTEAFF

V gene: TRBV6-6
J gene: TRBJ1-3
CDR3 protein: CASTLGGSSGNTIYF

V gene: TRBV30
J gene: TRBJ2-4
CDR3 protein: CAWSLDGRDIQYF

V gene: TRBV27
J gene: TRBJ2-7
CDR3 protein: CASSLFASGGREQYF

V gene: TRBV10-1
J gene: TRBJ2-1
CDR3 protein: CASSENLGYNEQFF